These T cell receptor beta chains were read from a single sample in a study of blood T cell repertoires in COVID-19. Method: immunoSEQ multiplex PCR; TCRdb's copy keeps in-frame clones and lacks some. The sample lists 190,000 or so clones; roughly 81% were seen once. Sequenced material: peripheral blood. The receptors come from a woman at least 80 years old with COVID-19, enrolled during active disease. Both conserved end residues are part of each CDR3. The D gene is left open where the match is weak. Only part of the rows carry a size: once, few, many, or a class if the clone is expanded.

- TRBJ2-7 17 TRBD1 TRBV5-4 TGTGCCAGCAGCTCCAAAGGGGGGACAGGGCCATCCTACGAGCAGTACTTC CASSSKGGTGPSYEQYF
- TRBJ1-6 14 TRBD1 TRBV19 TGTGCCAGTAGCGAACAGGGGCGGGATTCACCCCTCCACTTT CASSEQGRDSPLHF
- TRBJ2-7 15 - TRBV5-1 TGCGCCAGCAGCTCTTTTGGCGGGGCCTCCTACGAGCAGTACTTC CASSSFGGASYEQYF
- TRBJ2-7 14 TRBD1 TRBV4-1 TGCGCCAGCAGCCATGACAGGGTCTCCTACGAGCAGTACTTC CASSHDRVSYEQYF
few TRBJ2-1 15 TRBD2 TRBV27 TGTGCCAGCAGTCCTTGGACTAGCGTCCGCAATGAGCAGTTCTTC CASSPWTSVRNEQFF
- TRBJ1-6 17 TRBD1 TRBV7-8 TGTGCCAGCAGCTTTCGTCAGGGGGCGGCAAATAATTCACCCCTCCACTTT CASSFRQGAANNSPLHF
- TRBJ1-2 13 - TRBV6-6 TGTGCCAGCAGTTACTCGGCTTTATATGGCTACACCTTC CASSYSALYGYTF
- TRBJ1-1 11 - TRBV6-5 TGTGCCAGCACTAGGAAAGCTGAAGCTTTCTTT CASTRKAEAFF
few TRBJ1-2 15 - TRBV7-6 TGTGCCAGCAGCTTAGGGGTTCGGGGTAGCTATGGCTACACCTTC CASSLGVRGSYGYTF
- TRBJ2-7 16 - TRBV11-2 TGTGCCAGCAGCTTCCTCAGCGGGCAAAGCTCCTACGAGCAGTACTTC CASSFLSGQSSYEQYF